This TCR beta chain was identified in a study of post-analysis software for immune sequencing data. As concerns this clonotype: The antigen is undetermined.

Sequencing libraries made from TCR beta cDNA carried unique molecular identifiers. TCRdb re-called the PCR reads with MiXCR, one entry per CDR3 protein. The sample lists 740,000 or so distinct CDR3 sequences; roughly 58% were seen once. Findings of the study overall: Pronounced co-clustering by F measure was evident among identically batched samples. Normalized Chao1 diversity in multiple sclerosis patients fell significantly below that of controls.

The sequence was collected from a girl between 10 and 17 years old with multiple sclerosis. Sequenced sample: blood.

CDR3 amino acids: CASTRTGGGQPQHF. The CDR3 DNA reads TGTGCCAGCACCCGAACAGGGGGCGGGCAGCCCCAGCATTTT. The gene calls are TRBV27 and TRBJ1-5; 9 nucleotides line up with TRBD1. This CDR3 comprises 14 residues. Germline V gene sequence: CDR1 MNHEY, CDR2 SMNVEV (reference sequence). V was clipped by 7 bases and J by 7 bases; unmatched bases: 8.